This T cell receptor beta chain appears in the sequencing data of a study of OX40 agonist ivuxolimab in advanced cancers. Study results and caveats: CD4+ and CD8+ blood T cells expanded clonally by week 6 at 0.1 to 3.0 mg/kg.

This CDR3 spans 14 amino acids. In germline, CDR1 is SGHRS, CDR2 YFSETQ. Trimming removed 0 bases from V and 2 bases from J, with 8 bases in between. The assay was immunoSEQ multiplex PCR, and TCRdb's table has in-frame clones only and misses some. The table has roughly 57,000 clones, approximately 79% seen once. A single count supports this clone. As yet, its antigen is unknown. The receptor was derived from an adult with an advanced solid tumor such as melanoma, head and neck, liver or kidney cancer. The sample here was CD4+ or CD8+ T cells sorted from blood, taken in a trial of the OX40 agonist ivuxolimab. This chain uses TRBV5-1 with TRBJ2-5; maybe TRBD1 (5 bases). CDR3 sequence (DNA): TGCGCCAGCAGCTTGGTCGACAGTCAAGAGACCCAGTACTTC. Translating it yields CASSLVDSQETQYF.